Following are 27 T cell receptor beta chains from one sample sequenced in a study of somatic mutations in cytotoxic T cells in rheumatoid arthritis. Clones were sequenced by immunoSEQ multiplex PCR, and TCRdb holds only the in-frame ones, with some missing. Here the sample spans approximately 12,000 clones, roughly 87% being singletons. The sequenced sample consisted of CD8+ T cells sorted from blood. The source is a woman between 55 and 75 years old in good health.

This chain joins TRBV4-2 and TRBJ2-5; TRBD2 matches at 10 bases. V gave up 0 bases and J gave up 0 bases; unmatched junction bases: 7. Germline CDR1 is LGHNA and CDR2 is YNFKEQ. The CDR3 covers 18 residues. CDR3 sequence reads: CASSQDGAGGRYQETQYF. The CDR3 DNA reads TGTGCCAGCAGCCAAGATGGAGCGGGGGGGCGGTACCAAGAGACCCAGTACTTC.

The chain links TRBV7-8 to TRBJ1-5; weak D call: TRBD1 (5 bases). The ends were cut back, 7 bases at V and 0 bases at J, with 13 bases in the middle. This CDR3 has 15 amino acids. In germline, CDR1 is SGHVS, CDR2 FQNEAQ. CDR3 residues: CASNPGRHSNQPQHF. The DNA for the CDR3 is TGTGCCAGCAACCCAGGGAGGCATAGCAATCAGCCCCAGCATTTT.

V usage is TRBV7-9 and J usage is TRBJ2-5, with TRBD2 matching 13 bases. The CDR3 sequence is 17 residues long. The V segment lost 5 bases and the J segment 5 bases; nucleotides outside the gene matches: 11. Per the germline V gene, CDR1 is SEHNR and CDR2 is FQNEAQ (reference sequence). Here the CDR3 reads CASSPLTSGGITETQYF. The DNA of the CDR3 is TGTGCCAGCAGCCCGCTGACTAGCGGGGGGATTACTGAGACCCAGTACTTC.

The V gene is TRBV5-1, the J gene TRBJ2-7; the match to TRBD1 covers 7 bases. Looked up from germline, CDR1 is SGHRS and CDR2 is YFSETQ. CDR3 length equals 14 residues. V was pared by 0 bases and J by 0 bases, with 0 bases of the junction left unmatched. The CDR3, as DNA: TGCGCCAGCAGCTTGGGGGACAGCTCCTACGAGCAGTACTTC. Its protein product is CASSLGDSSYEQYF.

This clone was counted between two and nine times. Here the CDR3 reads CASTDRGGQPQHF. DNA of the CDR3: TGTGCCAGCACCGATCGGGGTGGGCAGCCCCAGCATTTT. The chain joins TRBV2 to TRBJ1-5; D not resolved. Trimming shortened V by 7 bases and J by 7 bases, and 14 bases separated the two germline ends. Germline V gene lookup returns CDR1 SNHLY and CDR2 FYNNEI. The CDR3 loop spans 13 amino acids. Filled out from reference TRBV2 and TRBJ1-5, the complete variable domain reads EPEVTQTPSHQVTQMGQEVILRCVPISNHLYFYWYRQILGQKVEFLVSFYNNEISEKSEIFDDQFSVERPDGSNFTLKIRSTKLEDSAMYFCASTDRGGQPQHFGDGTRLSIL.

This sequence joins TRBV2 and TRBJ1-6, with 7 bases lining up with TRBD1. With 4 bases clipped from V and 6 bases from J, the junction kept 9 bases outside the gene matches. Germline assignment: CDR1 SNHLY and CDR2 FYNNEI. The CDR3 totals 16 residues. CDR3 DNA sequence: TGTGCCAGCAGTGGTCCACAGGGGAGTTTTAATTCACCCCTCCACTTT. It codes for CASSGPQGSFNSPLHF.

The rearrangement links TRBV7-9 to TRBJ2-3; TRBD1 agrees at 9 bases. The CDR3 is made up of 15 amino acids. Germline V gene lookup returns CDR1 SEHNR and CDR2 FQNEAQ (reference sequence). The V and J ends lost 4 bases and 5 bases, in that order; junction bases with no gene match: 7. The CDR3 nucleotides read TGTGCCAGCAGCTCAGCGGGACAGGGACAAGATACGCAGTATTTT. As protein: CASSSAGQGQDTQYF.

This clone was recorded a few times. The V call is TRBV6-5, the J call TRBJ2-7, with unresolved D. V dropped 10 bases and J dropped 1 base, with 11 bases sitting between them. The germline V gene has CDR1 MNHEY and CDR2 SVGAGI. This CDR3 region has 12 residues. CDR3 DNA: TGTGCCACCCGCGGCCGATCCTACGAGCAGTACGTC. It translates to CATRGRSYEQYV.

The rearrangement joins TRBV2 to TRBJ1-1, with D unclear. V lost 6 bases, J lost 1 base, and 15 bases lay in between. The CDR3 is made up of 15 amino acids. Looked up from germline, CDR1 is SNHLY and CDR2 is FYNNEI. Here the CDR3 reads CASSGGVVPNTEAFF. In DNA form, the CDR3 reads TGTGCCAGCAGCGGTGGAGTGGTACCGAACACTGAAGCTTTCTTT.

The V and J genes are TRBV19 and TRBJ2-1; 8 positions agree with TRBD2. The CDR3 consists of 16 residues. V shed 8 bases, J shed 6 bases, and the junction held 15 bases outside the gene matches. Germline V gives CDR1 LNHDA, CDR2 SQIVND (reference sequence). CDR3 nucleotide sequence: TGTGCCAGTGCACTCCCGGGACTAGGGTACTCCAATGAGCAGTTCTTC. This translates into CASALPGLGYSNEQFF.

A few counts support this clone. This chain links TRBV13 with TRBJ1-6; D not resolved. CDR1 is PRHDT, CDR2 FYEKMQ, per germline (reference sequence). The length of the CDR3 is 12 residues. Trimming left V 6 bases short and J 10 bases short, with 10 bases between. The CDR3 DNA reads TGTGCCAGCAGTTCACGACTATCACCCCTCCACTTT. It specifies CASSSRLSPLHF.

The V call is TRBV6-5, the J call TRBJ1-6, with 8 bases aligning to TRBD1. Per the germline V gene, CDR1 is MNHEY and CDR2 is SVGAGI. V lost 5 bases and J lost 9; bases outside the gene matches: 9. This CDR3 has 15 amino acids. The CDR3 region is CASSQDTGGSSPLHF. The CDR3 bases are TGTGCCAGCAGTCAAGACACAGGGGGAAGTTCACCCCTCCACTTT.

The rearrangement joins TRBV9 to TRBJ1-1; no clear D. V gave up 1 base and J gave up 2 bases, with 18 bases separating them. Germline lookup yields CDR1 SGDLS and CDR2 YYNGEE. The CDR3 sequence is 17 residues long. The CDR3 bases are TGTGCCAGCAGCGTAAGTCACCTAATTGAGTCAAACACTGAAGCTTTCTTT. Amino acids: CASSVSHLIESNTEAFF.

In nucleotides, the CDR3 is TGCGCCAGCAGGCCCCTCGGGGGCGGGGGGGACAATGAGCAGTTCTTC. Translation: CASRPLGGGGDNEQFF. The chain is built from TRBV5-1 and TRBJ2-1; 9 nucleotides align to TRBD2. The CDR3 loop spans 16 amino acids. V was pared by 5 bases and J by 5 bases, with 11 bases of the junction left unmatched. Germline V gene data show CDR1 as SGHRS and CDR2 as YFSETQ.

Of note for this clone: One end of the junction is discordant with germline, which a read error may explain. Here the CDR3 DNA reads TGTGCCAGCAGCGGGACAGGGATACGTCACTTC. It encodes CASSGTGIRHF. V and J are TRBV7-8 and TRBJ2-7; 9 nucleotides agree with TRBD1. The CDR3 loop spans 11 amino acids. From germline, CDR1 is SGHVS and CDR2 FQNEAQ.

The genes are TRBV27 and TRBJ2-7; perhaps TRBD1 as D (5 bases). Per the germline V gene, CDR1 is MNHEY and CDR2 is SMNVEV (reference sequence). Trimming took off 5 bases at V and 2 bases at J, with 22 bases between the two ends. The CDR3 runs 17 residues. The CDR3 sequence: CASSPRTGQQLPYEQYF. In DNA form, the CDR3 reads TGTGCCAGCAGTCCACGGACCGGACAACAGCTACCCTACGAGCAGTACTTC.

This chain joins TRBV9 and TRBJ2-3, with 10 positions matching TRBD2. Germline lookup yields CDR1 SGDLS and CDR2 YYNGEE. This CDR3 is built from 11 residues. The J segment lost 11 bases and the V segment lost 3 bases, leaving 0 bases of the junction unmatched. For the CDR3, the DNA is TGTGCCAGCAGCGGACTAGCGGGGCAGTATTTT. This sequence encodes CASSGLAGQYF.

The rearrangement joins TRBV9 to TRBJ1-4, with D perhaps matching TRBD1 (5 bases). The V gene's germline CDR1 is SGDLS and CDR2 YYNGEE. The germline V and J ends were trimmed by 0 bases and 5 bases, with 11 bases remaining between them. The CDR3 sequence is 15 residues long. CDR3 bases: TGTGCCAGCAGCGTAGAGGGGTCACCAAATGAAAAACTGTTTTTT. It encodes CASSVEGSPNEKLFF.

V usage is TRBV28 and J usage is TRBJ2-5; D is ambiguous. Trimming cost V 6 bases and J 7 bases, with 9 bases left between them. The V gene's germline CDR1 is MDHEN and CDR2 SYDVKM. This CDR3 is built from 11 residues. The CDR3 is CASSLGSTQYF. DNA of the CDR3: TGTGCCAGCAGCCTGGGCTCGACCCAGTACTTC.

This clone was observed a handful of times. The V call is TRBV27, the J call TRBJ2-3; TRBD1 is a possible D gene (5 bases). The CDR3 covers 16 residues. Germline V gives CDR1 MNHEY, CDR2 SMNVEV (reference sequence). The V and J ends lost 6 bases and 5 bases respectively, with 21 bases between them. The CDR3 DNA reads TGTGCCAGCAGGCGACGCGGAGTGGGGCCCAAAGATACGCAGTATTTT. Protein product: CASRRRGVGPKDTQYF.

The CDR3 DNA reads as TGTGCCAGCAGTCCCTCAAAGGGGCCGAATCAGCCCCAGCATTTT. This sequence encodes CASSPSKGPNQPQHF. The chain links TRBV6-5 to TRBJ1-5; D is possibly TRBD1 (5 bases). The V end was cut by 5 bases, the J end by 4 bases, with 15 bases between. The length of the CDR3 is 15 residues. Per the germline V gene, CDR1 is MNHEY and CDR2 is SVGAGI.

The V and J genes are TRBV5-1 and TRBJ1-1; D unclear. The CDR3 runs 16 residues. V gave up 0 bases and J gave up 1 base, with 13 bases separating them. From germline, CDR1 is SGHRS and CDR2 YFSETQ. The CDR3 region is CASSLGGWQPNTEAFF. Written as DNA, the CDR3 is TGCGCCAGCAGCTTGGGAGGTTGGCAGCCGAACACTGAAGCTTTCTTT. Based on the CDR3 plus reference TRBV5-1 and TRBJ1-1, the full variable domain is KAGVTQTPRYLIKTRGQQVTLSCSPISGHRSVSWYQQTPGQGLQFLFEYFSETQRNKGNFPGRFSGRQFSNSRSEMNVSTLELGDSALYLCASSLGGWQPNTEAFFGQGTRLTVV.

V and J are TRBV11-2 and TRBJ2-1; 7 nucleotides align to TRBD1. Germline values: CDR1 SGHAT, CDR2 FQNNGV. The V gene end was trimmed by 5 bases and the J gene end by 8 bases; junction bases not matched to a gene: 9. The CDR3 totals 14 residues. CDR3 residues: CASSLSQGTDEQFF. The CDR3 DNA reads TGTGCCAGCAGCCTTTCACAGGGGACCGATGAGCAGTTCTTC.

V and J are TRBV19 and TRBJ2-2; 8 positions match TRBD1. V gave up 7 bases and J gave up 5 bases; unmatched junction bases: 9. Looked up from germline, CDR1 is LNHDA and CDR2 is SQIVND (reference sequence). This CDR3 contains 15 residues. CDR3 coding DNA: TGTGCCAGTAATGCGGACAGGGCGGTAACCGGGGAGCTGTTTTTT. Its translation: CASNADRAVTGELFF.

The chain carries TRBV9 and TRBJ1-5; 9 bases line up with TRBD1. The V gene end was trimmed by 0 bases and the J gene end by 7 bases; junction bases not matched to a gene: 5. This CDR3 is 15 amino acids long. Germline CDR1 SGDLS, CDR2 YYNGEE. For the CDR3, the DNA is TGTGCCAGCAGCGTAGAGGGACAGGGTGACCAGCCCCAGCATTTT. It codes for CASSVEGQGDQPQHF. Together with reference TRBV9 and TRBJ1-5, the CDR3 gives the full variable domain: DSGVTQTPKHLITATGQRVTLRCSPRSGDLSVYWYQQSLDQGLQFLIQYYNGEERAKGNILERFSAQQFPDLHSELNLSSLELGDSALYFCASSVEGQGDQPQHFGDGTRLSIL.

Worth noting for this clone: A far larger clone differs by one base, so this is likely a read error. The V and J genes are TRBV6-5 and TRBJ2-2; 15 bases are a match to TRBD2. This CDR3 has 16 amino acids. Germline V gene data show CDR1 as MNHEY and CDR2 as SVGAGI. CDR3 DNA sequence: TGTGTCAGCAGTTACGGACTAGCGGGGGGGGTCGGGGAGCTGTTTTTT. Translating gives CVSSYGLAGGVGELFF.

The V gene is TRBV5-1, the J gene TRBJ1-1; D is unclear. Trimming shortened V by 0 bases and J by 6 bases, and 18 bases separated the two germline ends. The CDR3 runs 16 residues. Per the germline V gene, CDR1 is SGHRS and CDR2 is YFSETQ. The CDR3 loop reads CASSLAVYGMSAEAFF. For the CDR3, the DNA is TGCGCCAGCAGCTTGGCCGTCTATGGTATGTCGGCTGAAGCTTTCTTT.